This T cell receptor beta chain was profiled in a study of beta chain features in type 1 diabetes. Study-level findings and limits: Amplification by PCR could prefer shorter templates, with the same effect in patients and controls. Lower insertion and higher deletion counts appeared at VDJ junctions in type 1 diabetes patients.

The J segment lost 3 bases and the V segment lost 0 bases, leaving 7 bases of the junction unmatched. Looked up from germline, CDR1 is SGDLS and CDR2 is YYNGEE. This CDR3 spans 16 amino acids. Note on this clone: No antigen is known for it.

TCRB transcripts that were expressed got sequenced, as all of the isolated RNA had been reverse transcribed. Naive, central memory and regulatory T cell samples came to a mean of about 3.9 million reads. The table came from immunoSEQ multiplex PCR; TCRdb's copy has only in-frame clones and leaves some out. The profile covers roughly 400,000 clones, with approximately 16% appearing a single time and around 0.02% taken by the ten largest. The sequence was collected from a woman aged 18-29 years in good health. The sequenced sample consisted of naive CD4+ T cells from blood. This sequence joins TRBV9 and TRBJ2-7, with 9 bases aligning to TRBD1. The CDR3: CASSVAFRQGVYEQYF. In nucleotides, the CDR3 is TGTGCCAGCAGCGTAGCCTTTCGACAGGGGGTCTACGAGCAGTACTTC.